This TCR beta chain was captured by sequencing in a study of T cells in women clearing cervical HPV infection. Study-level background: Donors had HPV16-related CIN3 or worse; 2 had invasive cancer.

Clones were sequenced by immunoSEQ multiplex PCR, and TCRdb holds only the in-frame ones, with some missing. Found here are 45,000 to 50,000 clones; the top ten clones hold approximately 40%. With 1 base removed from V and 3 bases from J, the gap between germline ends came to 8 bases. This CDR3 is built from 14 residues. Germline V CDR1 and CDR2: SGHRS, YFSETQ. A remark on this clone: Its antigen is currently unknown. The CDR3 end lies 3 residues beyond the end of the read and is filled in from the germline J gene.

Findings and caveats of the study: Richness differences could reflect unmeasured T-cell content per sample. It is unknown whether associations predate infection; no effector/memory or HPV-specific sorting.

All participants had a single incident cervical HPV16 infection, and prevalent HPV16 infections were excluded. The genes are TRBV5-1 and TRBJ2-1, with D possibly being TRBD1 (6 bases). Sequenced sample: blood buffy coat. The TCR originated in a woman aged 18-70 years with a cervical HPV16 infection that either progressed to CIN3+ or cleared (not recorded which). This CDR3 reads CASSLSDSYNEQFF. Incomplete CDR3 DNA: TGCGCCAGCAGCTTGTCGGACAGCTACAATGAG.